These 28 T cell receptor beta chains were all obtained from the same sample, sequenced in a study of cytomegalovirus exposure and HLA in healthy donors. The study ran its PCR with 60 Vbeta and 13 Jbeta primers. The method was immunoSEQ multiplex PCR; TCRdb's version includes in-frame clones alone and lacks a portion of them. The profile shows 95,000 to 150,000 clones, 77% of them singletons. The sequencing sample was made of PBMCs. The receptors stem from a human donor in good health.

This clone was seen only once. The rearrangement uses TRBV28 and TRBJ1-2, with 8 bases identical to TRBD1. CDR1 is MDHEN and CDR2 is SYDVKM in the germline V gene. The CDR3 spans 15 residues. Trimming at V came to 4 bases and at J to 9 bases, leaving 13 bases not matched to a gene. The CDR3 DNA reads TGTGCCAGCAGTTCGGGCGGCACAGGGGGAGTTAGCTACACCTTC. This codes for CASSSGGTGGVSYTF.

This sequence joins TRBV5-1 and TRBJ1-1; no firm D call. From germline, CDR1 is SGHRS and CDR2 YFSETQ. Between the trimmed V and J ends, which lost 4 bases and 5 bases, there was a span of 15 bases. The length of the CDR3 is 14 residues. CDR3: CASSGGFGLTEAFF. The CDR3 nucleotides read TGCGCCAGCAGCGGAGGGTTTGGTCTTACTGAAGCTTTCTTT.

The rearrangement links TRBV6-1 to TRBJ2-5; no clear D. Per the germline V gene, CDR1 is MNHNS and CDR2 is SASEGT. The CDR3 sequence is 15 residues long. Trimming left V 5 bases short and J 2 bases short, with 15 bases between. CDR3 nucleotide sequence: TGTGCCAGCAGTTCTACCGGCGCCGGGCAAGAGACCCAGTACTTC. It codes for CASSSTGAGQETQYF.

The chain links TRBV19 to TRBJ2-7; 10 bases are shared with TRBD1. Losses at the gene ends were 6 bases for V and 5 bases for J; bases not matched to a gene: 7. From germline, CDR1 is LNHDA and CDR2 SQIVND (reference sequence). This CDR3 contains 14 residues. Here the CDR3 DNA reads TGTGCCAGTAGCCCCGGGACAGGGGTTAACGAGCAGTACTTC. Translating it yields CASSPGTGVNEQYF.

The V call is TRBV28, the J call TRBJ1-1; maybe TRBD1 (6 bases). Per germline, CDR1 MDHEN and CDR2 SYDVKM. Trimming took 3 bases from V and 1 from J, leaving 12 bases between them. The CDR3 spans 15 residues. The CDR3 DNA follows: TGTGCCAGCAGTTTTGCTTGGGGGCCGAACACTGAAGCTTTCTTT. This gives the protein CASSFAWGPNTEAFF.

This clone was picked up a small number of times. In nucleotides, the CDR3 is TGTGCCAGTAGATCGTACACCAGGGGAGCAACTAATGAAAAACTGTTTTTT. Its translation is CASRSYTRGATNEKLFF. This rearrangement joins TRBV19 to TRBJ1-4; D possibly corresponds to TRBD1 (6 bases). Germline-derived CDR1 and CDR2 are LNHDA and SQIVND (reference sequence). Trimming removed 6 bases from V and 0 bases from J, with 17 bases in between. The CDR3 covers 17 residues.

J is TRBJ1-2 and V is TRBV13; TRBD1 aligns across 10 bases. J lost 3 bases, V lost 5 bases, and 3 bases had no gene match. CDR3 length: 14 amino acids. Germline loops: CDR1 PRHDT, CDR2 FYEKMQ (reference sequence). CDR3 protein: CASSPGQGYYGYTF. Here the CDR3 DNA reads TGTGCCAGCAGCCCGGGACAGGGGTACTATGGCTACACCTTC.

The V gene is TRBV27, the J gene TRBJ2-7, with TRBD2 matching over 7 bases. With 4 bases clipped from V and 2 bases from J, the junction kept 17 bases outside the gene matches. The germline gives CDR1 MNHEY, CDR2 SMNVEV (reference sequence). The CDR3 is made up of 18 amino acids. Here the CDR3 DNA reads TGTGCCAGCAGTTCAGCCCCAGCGGGACGCGCGAAAACCTACGAGCAGTACTTC. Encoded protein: CASSSAPAGRAKTYEQYF.

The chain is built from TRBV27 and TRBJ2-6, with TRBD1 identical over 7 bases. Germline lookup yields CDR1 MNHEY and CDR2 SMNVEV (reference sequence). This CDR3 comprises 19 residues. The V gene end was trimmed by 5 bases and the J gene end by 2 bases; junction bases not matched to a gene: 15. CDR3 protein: CASSLRPDSQGAGANVLTF. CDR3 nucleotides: TGTGCCAGCAGTCTGCGACCAGACTCTCAGGGGGCTGGGGCCAACGTCCTGACTTTC.

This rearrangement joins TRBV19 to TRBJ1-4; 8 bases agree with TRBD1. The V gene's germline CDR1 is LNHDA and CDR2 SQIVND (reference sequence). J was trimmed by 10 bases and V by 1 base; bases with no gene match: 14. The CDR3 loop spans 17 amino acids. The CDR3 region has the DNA TGTGCCAGTAGTATAGTTCGGGTAGGCAGGGGGCGACGAAAACTGTTTTTT. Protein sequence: CASSIVRVGRGRRKLFF.

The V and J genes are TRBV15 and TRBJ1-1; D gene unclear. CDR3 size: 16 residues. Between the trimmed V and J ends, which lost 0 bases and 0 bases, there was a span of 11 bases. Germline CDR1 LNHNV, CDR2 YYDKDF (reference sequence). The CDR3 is CATSRDPGQMNTEAFF. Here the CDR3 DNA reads TGTGCCACCAGCAGAGATCCAGGTCAAATGAACACTGAAGCTTTCTTT.

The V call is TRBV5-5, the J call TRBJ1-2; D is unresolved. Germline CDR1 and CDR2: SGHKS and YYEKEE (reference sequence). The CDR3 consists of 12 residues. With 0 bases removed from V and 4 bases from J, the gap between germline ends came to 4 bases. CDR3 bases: TGTGCCAGCAGCTTGGGGGCCTATGGCTACACCTTC. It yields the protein CASSLGAYGYTF.

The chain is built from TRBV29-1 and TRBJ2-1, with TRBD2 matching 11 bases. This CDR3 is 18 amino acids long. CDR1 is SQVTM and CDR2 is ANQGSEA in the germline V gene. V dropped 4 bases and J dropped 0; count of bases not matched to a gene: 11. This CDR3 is CSVVGGTSGKSSYNEQFF. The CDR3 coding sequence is TGCAGCGTTGTAGGGGGGACTAGCGGTAAGAGCTCCTACAATGAGCAGTTCTTC.

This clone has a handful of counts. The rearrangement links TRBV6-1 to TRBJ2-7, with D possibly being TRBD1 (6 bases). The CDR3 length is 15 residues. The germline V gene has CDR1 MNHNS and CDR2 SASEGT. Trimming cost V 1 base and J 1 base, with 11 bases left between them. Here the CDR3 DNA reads TGTGCCAGCAGTGAAGTGAGGCAGGGGTCCTACGAGCAGTACTTC. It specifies CASSEVRQGSYEQYF.

The CDR3 bases are TGCGCCAGCAGCCAAGTGGTCGGGAAATATGGCTACACCTTC. Translating gives CASSQVVGKYGYTF. The rearrangement uses TRBV5-1 and TRBJ1-2; D unresolved. This CDR3 spans 14 amino acids. The germline CDR1 and CDR2 sequences are SGHRS and YFSETQ. The V end lost 4 bases, the J end lost 5 bases, and 15 bases lay between the germline ends.

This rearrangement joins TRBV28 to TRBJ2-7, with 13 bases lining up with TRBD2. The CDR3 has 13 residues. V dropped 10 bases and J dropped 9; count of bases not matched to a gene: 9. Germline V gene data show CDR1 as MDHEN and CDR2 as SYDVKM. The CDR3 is CATGTSGTRGQYF. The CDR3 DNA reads TGTGCCACAGGGACTAGCGGGACCCGGGGGCAGTACTTC.

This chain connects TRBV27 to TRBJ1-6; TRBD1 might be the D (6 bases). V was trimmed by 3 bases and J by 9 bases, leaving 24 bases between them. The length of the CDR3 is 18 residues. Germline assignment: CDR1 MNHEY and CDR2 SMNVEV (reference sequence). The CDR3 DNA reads TGTGCCAGCAGTTTGTCTCCAGGGGACGGCGGGCTTGGTTCACCCCTCCACTTT. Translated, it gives CASSLSPGDGGLGSPLHF.

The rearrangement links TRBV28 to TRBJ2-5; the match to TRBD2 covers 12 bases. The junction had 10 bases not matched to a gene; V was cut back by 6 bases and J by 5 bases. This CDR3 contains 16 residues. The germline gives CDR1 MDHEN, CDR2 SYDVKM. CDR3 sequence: CASSKLAGGYLETQYF. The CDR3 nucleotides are TGTGCCAGCAGCAAACTAGCGGGAGGCTACCTTGAGACCCAGTACTTC.

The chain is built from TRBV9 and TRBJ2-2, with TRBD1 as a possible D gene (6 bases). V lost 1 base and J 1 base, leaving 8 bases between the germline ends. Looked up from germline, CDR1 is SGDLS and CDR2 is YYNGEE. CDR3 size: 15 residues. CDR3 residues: CASSVRGGNTGELFF. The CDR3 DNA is TGTGCCAGCAGCGTACGAGGGGGGAACACCGGGGAGCTGTTTTTT.

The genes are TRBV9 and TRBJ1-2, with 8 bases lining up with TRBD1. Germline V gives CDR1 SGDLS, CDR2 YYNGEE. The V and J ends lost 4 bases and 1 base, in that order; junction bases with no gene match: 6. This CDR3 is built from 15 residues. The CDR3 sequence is CASSTRTGRNYGYTF. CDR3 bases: TGTGCCAGCAGCACCCGGACAGGGCGTAACTATGGCTACACCTTC.

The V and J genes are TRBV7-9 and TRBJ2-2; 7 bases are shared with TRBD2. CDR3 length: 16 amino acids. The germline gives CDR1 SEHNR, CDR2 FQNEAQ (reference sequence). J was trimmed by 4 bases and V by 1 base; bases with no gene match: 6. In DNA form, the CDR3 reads TGTGCCAGCAGCTTAGGGGCGGGAGTCGGCACCGGGGAGCTGTTTTTT. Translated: CASSLGAGVGTGELFF.

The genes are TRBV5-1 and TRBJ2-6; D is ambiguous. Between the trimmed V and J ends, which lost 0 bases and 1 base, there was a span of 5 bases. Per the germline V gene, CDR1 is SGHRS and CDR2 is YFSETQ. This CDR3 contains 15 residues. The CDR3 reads CASSLDLSGANVLTF. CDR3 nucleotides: TGCGCCAGCAGCTTGGATCTATCTGGGGCCAACGTCCTGACTTTC.

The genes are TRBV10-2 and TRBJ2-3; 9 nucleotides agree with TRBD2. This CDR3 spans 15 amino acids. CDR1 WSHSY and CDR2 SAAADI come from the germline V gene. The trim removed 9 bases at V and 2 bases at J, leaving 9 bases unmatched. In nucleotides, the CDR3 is TGCGCCAGTAACCCGGCTAGCGGGGTCACAGATACGCAGTATTTT. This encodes CASNPASGVTDTQYF.

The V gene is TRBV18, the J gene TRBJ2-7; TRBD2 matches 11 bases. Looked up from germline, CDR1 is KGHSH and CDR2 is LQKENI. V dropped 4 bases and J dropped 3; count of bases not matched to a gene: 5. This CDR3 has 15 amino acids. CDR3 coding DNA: TGTGCCAGCTCACGAGGTAGCGGGAGGGACTACGAGCAGTACTTC. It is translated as CASSRGSGRDYEQYF. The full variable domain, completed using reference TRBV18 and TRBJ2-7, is NAGVMQNPRHLVRRRGQEARLRCSPMKGHSHVYWYRQLPEEGLKFMVYLQKENIIDESGMPKERFSAEFPKEGPSILRIQQVVRGDSAAYFCASSRGSGRDYEQYFGPGTRLTVT.

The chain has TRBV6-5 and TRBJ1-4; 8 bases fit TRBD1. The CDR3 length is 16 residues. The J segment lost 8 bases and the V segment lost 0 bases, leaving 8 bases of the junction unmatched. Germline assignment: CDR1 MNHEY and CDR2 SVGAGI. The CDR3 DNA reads TGTGCCAGCAGTTACTCGAGTCCAGGGGGCTGGGAAAAACTGTTTTTT. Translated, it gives CASSYSSPGGWEKLFF.

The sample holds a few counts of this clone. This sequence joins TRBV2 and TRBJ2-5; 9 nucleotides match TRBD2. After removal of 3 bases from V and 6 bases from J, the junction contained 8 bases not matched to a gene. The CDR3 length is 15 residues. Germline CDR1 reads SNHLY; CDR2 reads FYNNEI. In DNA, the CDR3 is TGTGCCAGCAGTGAGATAGCGGGAGCGAAAAAGACCCAGTACTTC. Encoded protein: CASSEIAGAKKTQYF.

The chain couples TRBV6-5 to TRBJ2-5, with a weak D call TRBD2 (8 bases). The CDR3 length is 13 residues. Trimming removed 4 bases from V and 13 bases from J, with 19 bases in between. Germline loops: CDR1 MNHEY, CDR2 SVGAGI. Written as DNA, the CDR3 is TGTGCCAGCAGTTCCCGGGGCGGGGGGACAGCGTACTTC. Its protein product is CASSSRGGGTAYF.

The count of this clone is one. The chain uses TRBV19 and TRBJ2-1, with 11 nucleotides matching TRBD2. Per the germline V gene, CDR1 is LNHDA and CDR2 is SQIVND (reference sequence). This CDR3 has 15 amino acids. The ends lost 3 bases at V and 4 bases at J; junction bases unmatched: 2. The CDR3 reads CASSMTSGEYNEQFF. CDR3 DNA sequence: TGTGCCAGTAGTATGACTAGCGGGGAGTACAATGAGCAGTTCTTC.